Described below is a single T cell receptor (beta chain) sequence and its context. This specimen comes from a study of blood T cell repertoires in COVID-19. Study-level background: Sites in the United States, Italy and Spain provided acute and convalescent COVID-19 samples. Sample material is recorded as cDNA or gDNA derived from T cells, B-cell-depleted T cells, or PBMCs.

Germline V CDR1 and CDR2: SGHNT, YYREEE (reference sequence). Trimming shortened V by 0 bases and J by 3 bases, and 11 bases separated the two germline ends. The length of the CDR3 is 15 residues. Source study methods: Estimation of nucleated cell counts was performed using reference gene primer amplification. This table comes from immunoSEQ multiplex PCR, and its TCRdb copy is limited to in-frame clones, with some not included. Clone size and V and J calls were adopted from that table, with D and trimming inferred from the DNA. This sample has tens of thousands of clones; approximately 90% occur once, and the top ten carry roughly 7.6%.

The chain joins TRBV5-4 to TRBJ2-3; D unclear. The TCR was taken from a woman aged 35 to 49 with active COVID-19. Material: peripheral blood. The CDR3 reads CASSLGLDGTDTQYF. The CDR3 nucleotides are TGTGCCAGCAGCTTGGGCCTAGATGGGACAGATACGCAGTATTTT.